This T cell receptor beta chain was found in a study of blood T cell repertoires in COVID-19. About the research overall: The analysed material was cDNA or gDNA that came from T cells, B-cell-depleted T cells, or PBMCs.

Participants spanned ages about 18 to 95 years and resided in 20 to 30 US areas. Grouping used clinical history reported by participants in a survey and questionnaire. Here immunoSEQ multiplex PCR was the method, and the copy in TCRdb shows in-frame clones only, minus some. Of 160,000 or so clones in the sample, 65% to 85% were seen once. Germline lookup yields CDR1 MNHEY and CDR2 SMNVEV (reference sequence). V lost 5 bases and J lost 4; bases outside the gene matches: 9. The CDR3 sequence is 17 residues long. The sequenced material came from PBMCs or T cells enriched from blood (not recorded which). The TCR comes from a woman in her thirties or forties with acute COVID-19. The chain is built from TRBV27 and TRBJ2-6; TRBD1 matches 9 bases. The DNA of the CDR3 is TGTGCCAGCAGTCGACAACAGGGGGCTTACGGGGCCAACGTCCTGACTTTC. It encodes CASSRQQGAYGANVLTF. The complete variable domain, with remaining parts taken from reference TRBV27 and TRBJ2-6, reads EAQVTQNPRYLITVTGKKLTVTCSQNMNHEYMSWYRQDPGLGLRQIYYSMNVEVTDKGDVPEGYKVSRKEKRNFPLILESPSPNQTSLYFCASSRQQGAYGANVLTFGAGSRLTVL.